This TCR beta chain was retrieved from a study of blood T cell repertoires in COVID-19. Study-level information: Samples taken during acute and convalescent COVID-19 were collected in the United States, Italy and Spain. In each case, the material was cDNA or gDNA derived from T cells, B-cell-depleted T cells, or PBMCs.

Original processing notes: Scientists estimated how many nucleated cells there were by amplifying reference gene primers. Using immunoSEQ multiplex PCR, the repertoire was profiled, and TCRdb retains in-frame clones only, with some absent. V and J calls and clone size are copied from that table; D and trimming were computed from the DNA. Here the sample spans more than 95,000 clones, 87% being singletons. Germline CDR1 reads SQVTM; CDR2 reads ANQGSEA. This CDR3 has 14 residues. The V gene lost 0 bases and the J gene lost 1 base, with 9 bases spanning the gap. The specimen sequenced was peripheral blood. The receptor comes from a man aged 50 to 59 with acute or convalescent COVID-19. The chain is built from TRBV29-1 and TRBJ1-2; unclear D gene. This chain's CDR3 is CSVEDRRINYGYTF. CDR3 nucleotide sequence: TGCAGCGTTGAAGATCGGAGGATTAACTATGGCTACACCTTC.